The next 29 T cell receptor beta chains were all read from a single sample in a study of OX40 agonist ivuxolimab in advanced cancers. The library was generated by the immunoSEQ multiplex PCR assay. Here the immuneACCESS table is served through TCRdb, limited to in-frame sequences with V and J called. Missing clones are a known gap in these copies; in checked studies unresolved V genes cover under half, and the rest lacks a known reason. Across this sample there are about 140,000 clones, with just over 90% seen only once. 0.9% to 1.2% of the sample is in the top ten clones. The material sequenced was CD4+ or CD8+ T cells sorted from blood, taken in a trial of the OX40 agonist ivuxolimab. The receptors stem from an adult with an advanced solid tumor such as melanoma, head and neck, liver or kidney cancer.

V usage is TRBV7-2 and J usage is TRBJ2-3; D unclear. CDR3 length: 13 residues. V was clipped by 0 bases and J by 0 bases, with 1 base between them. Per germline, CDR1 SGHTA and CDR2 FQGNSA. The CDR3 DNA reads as TGTGCCAGCAGCTTAGCAAGCACAGATACGCAGTATTTT. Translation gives CASSLASTDTQYF.

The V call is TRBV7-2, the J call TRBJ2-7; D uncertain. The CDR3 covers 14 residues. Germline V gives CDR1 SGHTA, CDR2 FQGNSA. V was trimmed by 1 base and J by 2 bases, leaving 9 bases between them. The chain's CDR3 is CASSLGGPTYEQYF. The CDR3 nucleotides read TGTGCCAGCAGCTTAGGGGGTCCCACCTACGAGCAGTACTTC.

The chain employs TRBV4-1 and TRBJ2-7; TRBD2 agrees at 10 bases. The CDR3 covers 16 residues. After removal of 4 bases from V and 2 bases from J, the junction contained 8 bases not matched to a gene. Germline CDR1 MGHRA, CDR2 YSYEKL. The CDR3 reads CASSPPRTSGTYEQYF. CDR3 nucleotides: TGCGCCAGCAGCCCTCCCCGGACTAGCGGAACCTACGAGCAGTACTTC.

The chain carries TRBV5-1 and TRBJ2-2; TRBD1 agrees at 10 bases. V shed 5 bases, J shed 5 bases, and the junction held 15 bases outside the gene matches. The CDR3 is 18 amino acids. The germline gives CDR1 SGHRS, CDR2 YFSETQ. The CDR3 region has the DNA TGCGCCAGCAGGTCCCTGACAGGGGGCGCGGCGGGAACCGGGGAGCTGTTTTTT. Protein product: CASRSLTGGAAGTGELFF.

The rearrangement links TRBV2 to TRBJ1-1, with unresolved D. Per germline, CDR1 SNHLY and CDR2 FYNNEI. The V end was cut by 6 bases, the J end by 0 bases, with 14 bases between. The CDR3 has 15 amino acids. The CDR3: CASRPPTTVNTEAFF. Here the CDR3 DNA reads TGTGCCAGCAGACCACCCACCACGGTGAACACTGAAGCTTTCTTT.

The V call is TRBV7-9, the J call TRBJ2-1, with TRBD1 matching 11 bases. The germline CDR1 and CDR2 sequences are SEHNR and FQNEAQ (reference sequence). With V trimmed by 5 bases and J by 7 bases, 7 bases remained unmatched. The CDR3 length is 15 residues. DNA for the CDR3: TGTGCCAGCAGCGACCGGGACAGGGGGACGAATGAGCAGTTCTTC. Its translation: CASSDRDRGTNEQFF.

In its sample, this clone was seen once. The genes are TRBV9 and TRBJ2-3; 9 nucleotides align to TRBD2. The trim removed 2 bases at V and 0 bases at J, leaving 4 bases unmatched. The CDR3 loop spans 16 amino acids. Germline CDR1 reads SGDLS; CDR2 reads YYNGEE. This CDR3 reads CASSVFAGGSTDTQYF. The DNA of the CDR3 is TGTGCCAGCAGCGTCTTTGCGGGGGGGAGCACAGATACGCAGTATTTT.

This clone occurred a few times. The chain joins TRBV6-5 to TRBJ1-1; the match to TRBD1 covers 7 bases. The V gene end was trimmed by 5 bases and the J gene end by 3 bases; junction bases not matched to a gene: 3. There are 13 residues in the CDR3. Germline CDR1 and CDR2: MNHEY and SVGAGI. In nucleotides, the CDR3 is TGTGCCAGCAGTCAACAGGGGTACACTGAAGCTTTCTTT. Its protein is CASSQQGYTEAFF.

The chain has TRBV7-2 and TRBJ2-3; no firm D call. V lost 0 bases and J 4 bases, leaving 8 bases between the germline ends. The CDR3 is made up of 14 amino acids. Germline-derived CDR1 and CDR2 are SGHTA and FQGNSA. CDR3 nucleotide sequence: TGTGCCAGCAGCTTAGCGCGTGAGTCAGATACGCAGTATTTT. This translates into CASSLARESDTQYF.

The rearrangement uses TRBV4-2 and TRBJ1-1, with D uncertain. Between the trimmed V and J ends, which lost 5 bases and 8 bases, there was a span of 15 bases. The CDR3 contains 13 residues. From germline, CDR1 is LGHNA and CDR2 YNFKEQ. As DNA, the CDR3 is TGTGCCAGCAGCTTTAGTCTGGGATTGGAAGCTTTCTTT. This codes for CASSFSLGLEAFF.

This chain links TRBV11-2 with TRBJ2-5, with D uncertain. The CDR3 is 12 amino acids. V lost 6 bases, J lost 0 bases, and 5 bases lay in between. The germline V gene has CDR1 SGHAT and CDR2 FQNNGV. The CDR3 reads CASSWYQETQYF. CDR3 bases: TGTGCCAGCAGTTGGTACCAAGAGACCCAGTACTTC. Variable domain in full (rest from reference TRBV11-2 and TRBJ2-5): EAGVAQSPRYKIIEKRQSVAFWCNPISGHATLYWYQQILGQGPKLLIQFQNNGVVDDSQLPKDRFSAERLKGVDSTLKIQPAKLEDSAVYLCASSWYQETQYFGPGTRLLVL.

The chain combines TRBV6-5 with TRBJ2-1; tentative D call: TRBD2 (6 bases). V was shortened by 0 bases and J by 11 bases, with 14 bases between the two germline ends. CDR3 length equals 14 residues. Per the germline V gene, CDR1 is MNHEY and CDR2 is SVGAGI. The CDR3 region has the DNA TGTGCCAGCAGTTACTCAAGGATGGCGGGGAAGCAGTTCTTC. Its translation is CASSYSRMAGKQFF.

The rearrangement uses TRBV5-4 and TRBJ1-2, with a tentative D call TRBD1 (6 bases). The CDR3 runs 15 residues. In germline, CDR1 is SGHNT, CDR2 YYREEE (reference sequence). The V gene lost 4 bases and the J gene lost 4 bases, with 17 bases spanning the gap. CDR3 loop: CASSRGEGVLYGYTF. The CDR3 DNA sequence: TGTGCCAGCAGCCGAGGGGAGGGGGTCCTCTATGGCTACACCTTC. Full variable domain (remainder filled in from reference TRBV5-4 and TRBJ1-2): ETGVTQSPTHLIKTRGQQVTLRCSSQSGHNTVSWYQQALGQGPQFIFQYYREEENGRGNFPPRFSGLQFPNYSSELNVNALELDDSALYLCASSRGEGVLYGYTFGSGTRLTVV.

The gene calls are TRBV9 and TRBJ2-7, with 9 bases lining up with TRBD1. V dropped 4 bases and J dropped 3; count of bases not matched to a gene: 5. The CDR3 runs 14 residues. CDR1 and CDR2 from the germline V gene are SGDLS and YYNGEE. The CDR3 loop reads CASSPRQGGYEQYF. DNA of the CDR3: TGTGCCAGCAGCCCCCGACAGGGGGGCTACGAGCAGTACTTC.

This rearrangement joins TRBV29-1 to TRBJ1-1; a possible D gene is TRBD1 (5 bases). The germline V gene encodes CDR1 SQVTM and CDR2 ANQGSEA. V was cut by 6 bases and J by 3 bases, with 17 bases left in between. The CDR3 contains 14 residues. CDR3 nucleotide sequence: TGCAGCGTGGGGACCTTGAGTACGGACACTGAAGCTTTCTTT. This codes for CSVGTLSTDTEAFF.

The CDR3 sequence is CASSPETSGYGYTF. CDR3 nucleotide sequence: TGTGCCAGCTCACCGGAGACCTCCGGCTATGGCTACACCTTC. The chain uses TRBV18 and TRBJ1-2; no clear D gene. Trimming shortened V by 3 bases and J by 4 bases, and 12 bases separated the two germline ends. Germline CDR1 and CDR2: KGHSH and LQKENI. This CDR3 spans 14 amino acids.

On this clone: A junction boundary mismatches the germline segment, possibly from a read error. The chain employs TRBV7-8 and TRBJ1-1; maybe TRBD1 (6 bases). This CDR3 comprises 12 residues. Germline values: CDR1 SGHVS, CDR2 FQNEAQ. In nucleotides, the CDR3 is TGTGTCAGCGCACAGGGAGGGAACGAAGCTTTCTTT. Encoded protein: CVSAQGGNEAFF.

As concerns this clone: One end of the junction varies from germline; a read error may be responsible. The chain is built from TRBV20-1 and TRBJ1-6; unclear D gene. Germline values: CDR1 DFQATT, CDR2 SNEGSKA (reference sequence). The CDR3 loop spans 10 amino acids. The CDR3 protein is CSASPGSSSF. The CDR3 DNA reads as TGCAGTGCTAGCCCTGGATCCTCGAGCTTT.

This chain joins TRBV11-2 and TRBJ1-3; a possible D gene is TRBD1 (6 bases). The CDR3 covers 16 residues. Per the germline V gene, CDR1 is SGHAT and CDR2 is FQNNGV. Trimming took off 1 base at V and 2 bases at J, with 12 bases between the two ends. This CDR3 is CASSLVGGAAGNTIYF. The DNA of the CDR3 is TGTGCCAGCAGCTTAGTGGGGGGCGCCGCTGGAAACACCATATATTTT.

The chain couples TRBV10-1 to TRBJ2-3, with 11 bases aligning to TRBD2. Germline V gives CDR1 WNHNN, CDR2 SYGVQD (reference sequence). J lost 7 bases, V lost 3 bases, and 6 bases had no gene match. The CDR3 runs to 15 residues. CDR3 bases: TGCGCCAGCAGTGACGGGGGACTAGCGGCAAATACGCAGTATTTT. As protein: CASSDGGLAANTQYF.

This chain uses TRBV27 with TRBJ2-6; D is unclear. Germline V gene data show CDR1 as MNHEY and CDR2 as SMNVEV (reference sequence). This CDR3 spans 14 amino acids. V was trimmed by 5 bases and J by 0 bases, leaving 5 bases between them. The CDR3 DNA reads TGTGCCAGCAGTCGGAACTCTGGGGCCAACGTCCTGACTTTC. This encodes CASSRNSGANVLTF. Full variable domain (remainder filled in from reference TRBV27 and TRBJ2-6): EAQVTQNPRYLITVTGKKLTVTCSQNMNHEYMSWYRQDPGLGLRQIYYSMNVEVTDKGDVPEGYKVSRKEKRNFPLILESPSPNQTSLYFCASSRNSGANVLTFGAGSRLTVL.

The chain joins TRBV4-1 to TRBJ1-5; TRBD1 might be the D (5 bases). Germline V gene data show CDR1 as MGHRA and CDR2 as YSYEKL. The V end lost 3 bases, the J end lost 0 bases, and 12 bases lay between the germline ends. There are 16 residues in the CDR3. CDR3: CASSQVGLPSNQPQHF. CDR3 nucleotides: TGCGCCAGCAGCCAGGTGGGACTACCTAGCAATCAGCCCCAGCATTTT.

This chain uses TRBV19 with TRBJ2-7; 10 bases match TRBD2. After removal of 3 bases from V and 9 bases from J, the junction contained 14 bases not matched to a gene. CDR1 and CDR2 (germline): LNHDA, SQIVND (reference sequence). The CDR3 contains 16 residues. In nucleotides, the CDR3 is TGTGCCAGTAGTATCTCCTCACTAGCGGGGAAGGGCACGCAGTACTTC. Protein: CASSISSLAGKGTQYF.

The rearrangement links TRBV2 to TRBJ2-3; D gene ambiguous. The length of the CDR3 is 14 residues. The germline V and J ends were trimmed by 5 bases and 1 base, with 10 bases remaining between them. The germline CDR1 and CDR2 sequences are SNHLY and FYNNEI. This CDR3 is CASSLQVGTDTQYF. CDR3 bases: TGTGCCAGCAGTCTCCAGGTCGGCACAGATACGCAGTATTTT.

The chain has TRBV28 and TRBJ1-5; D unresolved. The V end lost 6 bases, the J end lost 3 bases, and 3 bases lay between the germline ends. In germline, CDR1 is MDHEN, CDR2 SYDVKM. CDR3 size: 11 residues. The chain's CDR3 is CASSTNQPQHF. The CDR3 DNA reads TGTGCCAGCAGCACCAATCAGCCCCAGCATTTT.

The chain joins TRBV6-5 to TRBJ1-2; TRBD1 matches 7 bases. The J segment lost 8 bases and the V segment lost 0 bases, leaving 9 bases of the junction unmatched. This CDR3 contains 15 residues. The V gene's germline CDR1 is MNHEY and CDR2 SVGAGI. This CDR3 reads CASSYSPTGAYGYTF. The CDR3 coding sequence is TGTGCCAGCAGTTACTCCCCCACAGGGGCTTACGGCTACACCTTC.

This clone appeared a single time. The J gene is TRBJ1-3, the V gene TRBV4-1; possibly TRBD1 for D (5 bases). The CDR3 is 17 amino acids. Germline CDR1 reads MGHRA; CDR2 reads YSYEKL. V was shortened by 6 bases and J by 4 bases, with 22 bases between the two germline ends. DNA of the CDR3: TGCGCCAGCAGTCGCCCCCACGCGGGGCCGGGAGGAAACACCATATATTTT. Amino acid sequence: CASSRPHAGPGGNTIYF.

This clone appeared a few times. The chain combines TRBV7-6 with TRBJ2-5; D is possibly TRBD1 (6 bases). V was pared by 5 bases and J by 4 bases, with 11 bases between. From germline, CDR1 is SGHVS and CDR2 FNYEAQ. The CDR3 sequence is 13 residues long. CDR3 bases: TGTGCCAGCAGCCCGAGCAGGGGAGAGACCCAGTACTTC. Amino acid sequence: CASSPSRGETQYF.

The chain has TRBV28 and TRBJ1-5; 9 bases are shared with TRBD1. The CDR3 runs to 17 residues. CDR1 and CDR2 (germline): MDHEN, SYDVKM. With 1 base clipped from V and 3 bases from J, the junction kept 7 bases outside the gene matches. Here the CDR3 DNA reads TGTGCCAGCAGTTTATTTGGGGGACAGGGATACAATCAGCCCCAGCATTTT. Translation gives CASSLFGGQGYNQPQHF.